This T cell receptor (beta chain) was observed in a study of tumor and adjacent non-tumor tissue in lung cancer. Study observations and caveats: Normal lung showed higher cumulative top 100 clone frequency than tumor.

A modified ARM-PCR protocol with three rounds of nested PCR amplified TCRbeta. MiXCR, applied by TCRdb to the multiplex PCR reads, yields one record per CDR3 protein. The top ten hold around 30% of the sample, which has 70,000 to 90,000 distinct CDR3 sequences, about two thirds seen once. This CDR3 spans 16 amino acids. Germline CDR1 reads SGHNT; CDR2 reads YYREEE (reference sequence). Trimming removed 7 bases at V and 4 bases at J, with 21 bases between. No cell sorting was done before RNA was extracted from the tissue. The normal lung tissue was taken more than 3 cm from the tumor edge. Chemotherapy-naive patients with new lung cancer underwent thoracic surgery in China, August–November 2014. This clonotype was seen only a few times. Its matching antigen is unknown.

The clonotype was recovered from a woman in her forties or fifties with non-small cell lung cancer. J is TRBJ1-3 and V is TRBV5-4; the D gene is possibly TRBD1 (6 bases). The sample was distant non-tumor lung tissue. CDR3: CASRPGQGQGGNTIYF. CDR3 DNA: TGTGCCAGCCGGCCGGGTCAGGGGCAGGGAGGAAACACCATATATTTT.